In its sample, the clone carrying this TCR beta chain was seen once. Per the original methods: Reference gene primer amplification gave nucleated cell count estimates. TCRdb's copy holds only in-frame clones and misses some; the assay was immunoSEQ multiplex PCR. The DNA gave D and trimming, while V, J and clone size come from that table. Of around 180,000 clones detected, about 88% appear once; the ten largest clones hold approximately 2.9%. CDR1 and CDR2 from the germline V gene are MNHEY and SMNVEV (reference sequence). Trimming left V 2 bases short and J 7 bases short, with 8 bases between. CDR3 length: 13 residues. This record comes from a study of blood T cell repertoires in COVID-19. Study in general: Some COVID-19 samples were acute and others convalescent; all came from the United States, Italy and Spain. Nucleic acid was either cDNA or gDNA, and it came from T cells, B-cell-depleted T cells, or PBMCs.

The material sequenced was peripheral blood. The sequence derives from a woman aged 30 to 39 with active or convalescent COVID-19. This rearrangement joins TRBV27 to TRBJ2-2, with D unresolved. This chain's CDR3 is CASSLTGGGELFF. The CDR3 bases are TGTGCCAGCAGTTTAACCGGTGGCGGGGAGCTGTTTTTT.